One sample yielded the 11 T cell receptor beta chains listed below, sequenced in a study of long-term antiretroviral therapy in people with HIV. Run at survey level, the immunoSEQ assay was version v3.0. Measured with immunoSEQ multiplex PCR; TCRdb has only the in-frame clones, and not every one. The table shows about 20,000 clones, with roughly 84% occurring only once. Source: unsorted PBMCs, taken 2.4 years after starting antiretroviral therapy. All receptors derive from a man between 40 and 49 years old with HIV.

The chain carries TRBV10-3 and TRBJ1-3; tentatively, D is TRBD1 (5 bases). Germline V lookup: CDR1 ENHRY, CDR2 SYGVKD. V lost 6 bases to trimming and J lost 0 bases, with 15 bases between them. The CDR3 consists of 16 residues. CDR3 nucleotide sequence: TGTGCCATCAGCACCGGGACGGCTCACTCTGGAAACACCATATATTTT. Protein sequence: CAISTGTAHSGNTIYF.

The chain carries TRBV13 and TRBJ2-1; 7 nucleotides align to TRBD2. After removal of 7 bases from V and 6 bases from J, the junction contained 6 bases not matched to a gene. Per germline, CDR1 PRHDT and CDR2 FYEKMQ (reference sequence). CDR3 length: 13 residues. The CDR3 DNA reads as TGTGCCAGCATCCCACCGGGGGGCAATGAGCAGTTCTTC. Translating gives CASIPPGGNEQFF.

The sample holds a few counts of this clone. This sequence joins TRBV7-2 and TRBJ2-5, with D uncertain. This CDR3 has 14 residues. CDR1 SGHTA and CDR2 FQGNSA come from the germline V gene. V lost 3 bases and J lost 0, with 8 bases in between. CDR3 in amino acids: CASSFVRYQETQYF. CDR3 in DNA: TGTGCCAGCAGCTTTGTTCGTTACCAAGAGACCCAGTACTTC.

This clone was counted once. The chain links TRBV4-1 to TRBJ1-1; possible D gene TRBD1, 6 bases. Germline V CDR1 and CDR2: MGHRA, YSYEKL. Trimming left V 3 bases short and J 3 bases short, with 26 bases between. CDR3 length equals 19 residues. In DNA, the CDR3 is TGCGCCAGCAGCCACAAGGGGGGCCGAGCAGGACTGAGGGACACTGAAGCTTTCTTT. Amino acid sequence: CASSHKGGRAGLRDTEAFF.

V is TRBV27 and J is TRBJ1-5; tentatively, D is TRBD1 (6 bases). Trimming left V 5 bases short and J 1 base short, with 15 bases between. Germline CDR1 reads MNHEY; CDR2 reads SMNVEV (reference sequence). The CDR3 runs to 16 residues. The CDR3 coding sequence is TGTGCCAGCAGTCAGGGCTTCGACAGGAGCAATCAGCCCCAGCATTTT. This encodes CASSQGFDRSNQPQHF.

This sequence joins TRBV10-3 and TRBJ2-6, with 7 bases that match TRBD2. V was clipped by 8 bases and J by 0 bases; unmatched bases: 1. Germline values: CDR1 ENHRY, CDR2 SYGVKD. This CDR3 is 14 amino acids long. The DNA of the CDR3 is TGTGCCATCGGGAGGGACTCTGGGGCCAACGTCCTGACTTTC. Translation: CAIGRDSGANVLTF.

The gene calls are TRBV27 and TRBJ1-5; unclear D gene. CDR1 MNHEY and CDR2 SMNVEV come from the germline V gene (reference sequence). V was cut by 0 bases and J by 3 bases, with 3 bases left in between. The CDR3 spans 13 residues. The CDR3 region has the DNA TGTGCCAGCAGTTTATCTACCAATCAGCCCCAGCATTTT. This sequence encodes CASSLSTNQPQHF.

The chain is built from TRBV6-6 and TRBJ2-1; 14 bases match TRBD2. V dropped 5 bases and J dropped 6; count of bases not matched to a gene: 3. The CDR3 is 15 amino acids. Looked up from germline, CDR1 is MNHNY and CDR2 is SVGAGI (reference sequence). The CDR3 loop reads CASSGTSGRSNEQFF. CDR3 coding DNA: TGTGCCAGCAGTGGGACTAGCGGGAGAAGCAATGAGCAGTTCTTC.

The genes are TRBV7-3 and TRBJ2-7, with TRBD2 matching over 9 bases. Trimming cost V 5 bases and J 5 bases; bases outside gene matches: 7. Germline V lookup: CDR1 SGHTA, CDR2 FQGTGA. CDR3 size: 14 residues. The CDR3 sequence: CASSPQGLADEQYF. The CDR3 DNA follows: TGTGCCAGCAGCCCCCAGGGACTAGCCGACGAGCAGTACTTC.

This rearrangement joins TRBV2 to TRBJ2-7, with D possibly being TRBD2 (7 bases). V was clipped by 7 bases and J by 2 bases, with 18 bases between them. Germline CDR1 SNHLY, CDR2 FYNNEI. This CDR3 spans 15 amino acids. DNA for the CDR3: TGTGCCAGCAACCCTAGGGGGGGGCCGACCTACGAGCAGTACTTC. Translation: CASNPRGGPTYEQYF.

The V and J genes are TRBV10-3 and TRBJ2-7; D ambiguous. The CDR3 sequence is 11 residues long. Per germline, CDR1 ENHRY and CDR2 SYGVKD. The V end was cut by 4 bases, the J end by 3 bases, with 4 bases between. CDR3 coding DNA: TGTGCCATCAGTGGAGGCTACGAGCAGTACTTC. Translating it yields CAISGGYEQYF.